The rows below give T cell receptor beta chains drawn from one sample of a study of T-cell reconstitution after alpha-beta-depleted transplantation in children. One entry per CDR3 protein results from TCRdb running MiXCR on the PCR reads. The sample includes about 360,000 distinct CDR3 sequences, roughly 14% seen only once; the top ten take 3.5% to 4.5%. The sample was PBMCs, taken from the stem cell graft. The receptors shown here come from a human donor who donated a stem cell graft to a child with Fanconi anemia. Each CDR3 is given with its conserved first and last residue. The D gene is left open where the match is weak. Clone size is given for some rows only: seen once, a few or many times, or a class if the clone is expanded.

TGTGCCAGCAGTTTAATCGCGGGAGGACAGTACGAGCAGTACTTC,CASSLIAGGQYEQYF,TRBV12-3/TRBV12-4,TRBJ2-7,few,TRBD2
TGTGCCAGCAGCTTAGCGGCAGGGAGGAACTCTGGCTACACCTTC,CASSLAAGRNSGYTF,TRBV7-2,TRBJ1-2,NA,NA
TGTGCCAGCAGCCAAGGACCACCGGGACACTTAGGAAACACCATATATTTT,CASSQGPPGHLGNTIYF,TRBV3-1,TRBJ1-3,many,NA
TGTGCCAGCAGATCTCCGGGTCGTAACACCGGGGAGCTGTTTTTT,CASRSPGRNTGELFF,TRBV7-2,TRBJ2-2,few,NA
TGTGCCAGCAGTTTGGGACAGGTGAACACCGGGGAGCTGTTTTTT,CASSLGQVNTGELFF,TRBV12-3/TRBV12-4,TRBJ2-2,NA,TRBD1
TGTGCCAGCAGCTTCCGACCCAACCAGGGGGAGACCCAGTACTTC,CASSFRPNQGETQYF,TRBV7-2,TRBJ2-5,many,NA
TGTGCCAGTAGTATACCCAGGGCTATGAACACTGAAGCTTTCTTT,CASSIPRAMNTEAFF,TRBV19,TRBJ1-1,NA,NA
TGTGCCAGCAAGGATGGGCTAGCGGTGAACACCGGGGAGCTGTTTTTT,CASKDGLAVNTGELFF,TRBV2,TRBJ2-2,NA,TRBD2
TGTGCCAGCAGCTCCGATTTGGTCCGTAGGGAGACCCAGTACTTC,CASSSDLVRRETQYF,TRBV11-2,TRBJ2-5,few,NA
TGCGCCAGCAGCCCTTCCCAGGGGACCCCTTACGGCTACACCTTC,CASSPSQGTPYGYTF,TRBV5-1,TRBJ1-2,few,NA
TGTGCCAGCAGCCAAGACCCCGTTCAGCCCCAGCATTTT,CASSQDPVQPQHF,TRBV3-1,TRBJ1-5,many,NA
TGTGCCAGCAGCTCGGACAGAAGCTCCTACAATGAGCAGTTCTTC,CASSSDRSSYNEQFF,TRBV28,TRBJ2-1,few,NA
TGTGCCAGCAGCCCCCTTGCAGGGCCGGGAACAGATACGCAGTATTTT,CASSPLAGPGTDTQYF,TRBV3-1,TRBJ2-3,many,NA
TGCGCCAGCAGCCATGAAAACCGTCTCGAGCAGTTCTTC,CASSHENRLEQFF,TRBV5-1,TRBJ2-1,few,NA
TGTGCCAGCAGCTCTACAGGGCGGGCGAACACCGGGGAGCTGTTTTTT,CASSSTGRANTGELFF,TRBV11-2,TRBJ2-2,few,NA
TGTGCCATCAGTGAGCCGGGACAGGGAGGAGGCTACACCTTC,CAISEPGQGGGYTF,TRBV10-3,TRBJ1-2,NA,TRBD1
TGTGCCAGCAGCTTCTCTAGCGGGGGGCCCTCCTACAATGAGCAGTTCTTC,CASSFSSGGPSYNEQFF,TRBV13,TRBJ2-1,NA,TRBD2
TGTGCTAGCAGCTTAGGGGGACTATCGAACACCGGGGAGCTGTTTTTT,CASSLGGLSNTGELFF,TRBV7-7,TRBJ2-2,NA,NA
TGTGCCAGCAGTACGCCGACTAGCGGGGCGAACACCGGGGAGCTGTTTTTT,CASSTPTSGANTGELFF,TRBV6-2/TRBV6-3,TRBJ2-2,NA,TRBD2
TGTGCCAGCAGTCCGGACAGTATTACCGGGGAGCTGTTTTTT,CASSPDSITGELFF,TRBV5-4,TRBJ2-2,NA,NA
TGTGCCAGCAGTCCCTACCCCGGCTATGGCTACACCTTC,CASSPYPGYGYTF,TRBV6-1,TRBJ1-2,many,NA
TGTGCCAGCAGGACCGGGACAGGGGGCGCAGGGCATCAGCCCCAGCATTTT,CASRTGTGGAGHQPQHF,TRBV6-2/TRBV6-3,TRBJ1-5,NA,TRBD1